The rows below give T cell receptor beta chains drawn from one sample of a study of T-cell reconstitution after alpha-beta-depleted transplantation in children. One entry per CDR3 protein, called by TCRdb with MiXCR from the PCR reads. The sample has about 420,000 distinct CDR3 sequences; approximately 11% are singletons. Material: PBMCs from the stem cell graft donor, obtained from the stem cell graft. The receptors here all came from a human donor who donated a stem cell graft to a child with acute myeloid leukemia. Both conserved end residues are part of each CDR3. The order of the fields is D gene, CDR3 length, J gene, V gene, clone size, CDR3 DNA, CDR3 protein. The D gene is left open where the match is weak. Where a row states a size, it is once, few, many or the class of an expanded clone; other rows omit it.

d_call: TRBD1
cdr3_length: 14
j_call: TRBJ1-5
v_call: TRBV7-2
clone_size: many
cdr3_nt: TGTGCCAGCAGCGTACGGACAGGGGATCAGCCCCAGCATTTT
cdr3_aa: CASSVRTGDQPQHF

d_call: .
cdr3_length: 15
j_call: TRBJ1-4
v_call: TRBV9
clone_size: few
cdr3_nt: TGTGCCAGCAGCGTAGGAGCCAGCTCAAATGAAAAACTGTTTTTT
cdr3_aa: CASSVGASSNEKLFF

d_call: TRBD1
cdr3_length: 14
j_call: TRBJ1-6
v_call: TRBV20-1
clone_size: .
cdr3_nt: TGCAGTGGAACACCAGGGGGCGCGAATTCACCCCTCCACTTT
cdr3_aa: CSGTPGGANSPLHF

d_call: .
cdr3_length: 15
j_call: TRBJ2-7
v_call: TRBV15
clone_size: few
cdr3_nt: TGTGCCACCAGCACAGAGCAAGGGGGCTCCTACGAGCAGTACTTC
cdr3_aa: CATSTEQGGSYEQYF

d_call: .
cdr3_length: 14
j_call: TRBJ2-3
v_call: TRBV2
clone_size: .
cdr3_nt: TGTGCCAGCAGCCCACAGACTAGTTCGGATACGCAGTATTTT
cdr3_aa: CASSPQTSSDTQYF

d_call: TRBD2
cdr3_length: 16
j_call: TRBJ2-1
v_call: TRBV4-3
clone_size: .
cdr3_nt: TGCGCCAGCAGCCAAGTGGCGGGAGGGAACTACAATGAGCAGTTCTTC
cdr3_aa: CASSQVAGGNYNEQFF

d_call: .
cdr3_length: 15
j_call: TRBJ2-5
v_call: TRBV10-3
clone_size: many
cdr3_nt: TGTGCCATCAGTGAGCATCTGGCTAGCGAAGAGACCCAGTACTTC
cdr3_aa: CAISEHLASEETQYF

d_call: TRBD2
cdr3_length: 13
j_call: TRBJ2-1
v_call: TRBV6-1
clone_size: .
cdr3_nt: TGTGCCACCACTAGCGGGGACTACAATGAGCAGTTCTTC
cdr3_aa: CATTSGDYNEQFF

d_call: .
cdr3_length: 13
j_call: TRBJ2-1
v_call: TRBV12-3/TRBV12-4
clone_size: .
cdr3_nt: TGTGCCAGCACCAGGGGCGCCTATAATGAGCAGTTCTTC
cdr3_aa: CASTRGAYNEQFF

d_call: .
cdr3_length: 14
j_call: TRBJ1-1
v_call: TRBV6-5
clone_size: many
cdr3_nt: TGTGCCAGCAGTTACTCGCAGGGGATGACTGAAGCTTTCTTT
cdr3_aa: CASSYSQGMTEAFF

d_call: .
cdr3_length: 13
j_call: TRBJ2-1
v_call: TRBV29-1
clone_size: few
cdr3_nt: TGCAGCGTTGATTTAGTAGCGAACAATGAGCAGTTCTTC
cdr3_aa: CSVDLVANNEQFF

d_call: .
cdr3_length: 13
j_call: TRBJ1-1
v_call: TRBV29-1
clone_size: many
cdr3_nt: TGCAGCGTTGAGGGGCAGGAGAACACTGAAGCTTTCTTT
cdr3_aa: CSVEGQENTEAFF

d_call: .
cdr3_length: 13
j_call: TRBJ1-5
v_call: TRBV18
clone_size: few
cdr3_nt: TGTGCCAGCTCACCAGGACAGAATCAGCCCCAGCATTTT
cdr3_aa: CASSPGQNQPQHF

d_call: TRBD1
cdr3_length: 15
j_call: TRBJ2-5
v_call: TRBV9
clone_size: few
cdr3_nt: TGTGCCAGCAGTAATACCGGGACAGCAAAAGAGACCCAGTACTTC
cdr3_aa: CASSNTGTAKETQYF

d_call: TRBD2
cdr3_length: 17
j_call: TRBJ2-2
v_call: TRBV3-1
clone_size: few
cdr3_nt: TGTGCCAGCAGCCGCCGGTTAGCGGGGGAGAACACCGGGGAGCTGTTTTTT
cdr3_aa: CASSRRLAGENTGELFF

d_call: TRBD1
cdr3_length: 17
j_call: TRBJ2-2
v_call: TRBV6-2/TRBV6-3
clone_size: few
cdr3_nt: TGTGCCAGCGACTCTCCGGGACAGGGGGCGATAACCGGGGAGCTGTTTTTT
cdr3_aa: CASDSPGQGAITGELFF

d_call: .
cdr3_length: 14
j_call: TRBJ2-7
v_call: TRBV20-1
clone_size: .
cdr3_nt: TGCAGTGCTATAAAGAACCAAGCCTCCTACGAGCAGTACTTC
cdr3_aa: CSAIKNQASYEQYF

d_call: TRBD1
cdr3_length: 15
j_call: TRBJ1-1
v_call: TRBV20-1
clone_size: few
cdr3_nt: TGCAGTGCTAGAGAACCCGGGACAGGGAGCACTGAAGCTTTCTTT
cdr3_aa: CSAREPGTGSTEAFF

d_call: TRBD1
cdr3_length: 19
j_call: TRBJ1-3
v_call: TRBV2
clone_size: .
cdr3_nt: TGTGCCAGCAGTCGACGGACCATGGGACAGCCGTCCTCTGGAAACACCATATATTTT
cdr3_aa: CASSRRTMGQPSSGNTIYF

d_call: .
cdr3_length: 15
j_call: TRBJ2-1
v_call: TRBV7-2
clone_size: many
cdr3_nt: TGTGCCAGCAAGGACCGGGACTCCTCCTACAATGAGCAGTTCTTC
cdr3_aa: CASKDRDSSYNEQFF

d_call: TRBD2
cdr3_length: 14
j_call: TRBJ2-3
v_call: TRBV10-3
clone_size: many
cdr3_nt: TGTGCCATCAGAAGCGGGAGTAATACAGATACGCAGTATTTT
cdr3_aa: CAIRSGSNTDTQYF

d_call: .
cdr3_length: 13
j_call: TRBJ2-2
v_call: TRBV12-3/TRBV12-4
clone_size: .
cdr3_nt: TGTGCCAGCAGCATACATAACACCGGGGAGCTGTTTTTT
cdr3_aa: CASSIHNTGELFF

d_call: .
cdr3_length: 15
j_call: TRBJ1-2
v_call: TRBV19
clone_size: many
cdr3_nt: TGTGCCAGTAGTATTTGGGGACATAATAACTATGGCTACACCTTC
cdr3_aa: CASSIWGHNNYGYTF

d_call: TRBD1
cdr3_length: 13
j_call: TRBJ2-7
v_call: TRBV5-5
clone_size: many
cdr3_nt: TGTGCCAGCAGCTTGGGACAGGGGGACGAGCAGTACTTC
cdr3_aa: CASSLGQGDEQYF

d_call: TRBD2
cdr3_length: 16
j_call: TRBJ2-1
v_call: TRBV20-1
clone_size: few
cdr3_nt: TGCAGTGCGAGACGTCCGGGACTAGCGGGTATAAATGAGCAGTTCTTC
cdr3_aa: CSARRPGLAGINEQFF

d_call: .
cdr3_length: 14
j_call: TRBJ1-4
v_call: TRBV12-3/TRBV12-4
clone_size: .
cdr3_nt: TGTGCCAGCAGTTTCGGGCAGGGCAGGGAAAAACTGTTTTTT
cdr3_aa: CASSFGQGREKLFF

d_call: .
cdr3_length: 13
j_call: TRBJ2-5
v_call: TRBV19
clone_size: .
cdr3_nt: TGTGCCAGTAGTTTTCCAGGGTTGGAGACCCAGTACTTC
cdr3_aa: CASSFPGLETQYF

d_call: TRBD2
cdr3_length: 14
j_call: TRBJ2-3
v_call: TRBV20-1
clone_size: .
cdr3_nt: TGCAGTGCTCGACTAGCGGGAGGCGTAGATACGCAGTATTTT
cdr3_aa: CSARLAGGVDTQYF

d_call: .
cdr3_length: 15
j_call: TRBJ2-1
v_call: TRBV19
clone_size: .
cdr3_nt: TGTGCCAGTACTACAACAGGATCCTCCTACAATGAGCAGTTCTTC
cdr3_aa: CASTTTGSSYNEQFF

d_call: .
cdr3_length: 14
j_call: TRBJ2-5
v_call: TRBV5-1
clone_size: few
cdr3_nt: TGCGCCAGCAGCTTGGTAGGGACTCAAGAGACCCAGTACTTC
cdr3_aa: CASSLVGTQETQYF

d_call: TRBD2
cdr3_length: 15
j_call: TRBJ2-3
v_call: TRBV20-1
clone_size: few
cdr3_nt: TGCAGTGCTAGACTTCCCGGGACTAGCGCAGATACGCAGTATTTT
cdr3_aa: CSARLPGTSADTQYF

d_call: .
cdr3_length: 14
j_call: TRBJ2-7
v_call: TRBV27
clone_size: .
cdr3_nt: TGTGCCAGCAGTTTTTCAGCAGGGAGCTACGAGCAGTACTTC
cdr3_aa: CASSFSAGSYEQYF

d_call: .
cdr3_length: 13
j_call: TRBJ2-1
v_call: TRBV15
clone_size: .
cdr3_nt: TGTGCCACCAGCAGTTGGGGGAACAATGAGCAGTTCTTC
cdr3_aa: CATSSWGNNEQFF

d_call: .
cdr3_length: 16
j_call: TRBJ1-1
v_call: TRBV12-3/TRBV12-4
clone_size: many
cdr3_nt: TGTGCCAGCAGTTTCCTTTTCTCGGGCATGAACACTGAAGCTTTCTTT
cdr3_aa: CASSFLFSGMNTEAFF